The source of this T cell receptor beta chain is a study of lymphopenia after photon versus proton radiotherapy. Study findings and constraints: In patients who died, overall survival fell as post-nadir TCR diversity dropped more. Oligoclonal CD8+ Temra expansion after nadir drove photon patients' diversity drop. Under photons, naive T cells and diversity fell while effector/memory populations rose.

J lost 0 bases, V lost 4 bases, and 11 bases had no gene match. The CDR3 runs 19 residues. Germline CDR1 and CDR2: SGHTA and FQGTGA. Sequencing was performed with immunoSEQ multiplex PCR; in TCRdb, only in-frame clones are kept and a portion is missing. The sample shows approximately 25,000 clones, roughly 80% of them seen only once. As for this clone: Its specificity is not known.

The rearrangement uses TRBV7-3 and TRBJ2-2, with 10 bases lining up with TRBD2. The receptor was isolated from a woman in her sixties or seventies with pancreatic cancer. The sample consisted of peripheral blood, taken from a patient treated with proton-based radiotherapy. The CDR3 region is CASSWVGLADNANTGELFF. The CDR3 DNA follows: TGTGCCAGCAGCTGGGTCGGACTAGCGGACAACGCGAACACCGGGGAGCTGTTTTTT.